This T cell receptor (beta chain) was identified in a study of early T cells in non-severe SARS-CoV-2 infection. Study context: Chains from this unsorted whole-blood bulk RNA could not be paired. Whole-study results and caveats: VDJdb matching skewed toward anti-spike CD8 responses, missing private and CD4 specificities.

Regarding this clonotype: Its antigen is not known.

Unique molecular identifier tags were affixed to discrete cDNA molecules. TCRdb analysed the 5' RACE reads with MiXCR anew, one entry per CDR3 protein. The data contain tens of thousands of distinct CDR3 sequences, 10% to 13% of them singletons. The CDR3 extends over 13 amino acids. The germline V gene encodes CDR1 SQVTM and CDR2 ANQGSEA. V lost 6 bases and J lost 5, with 14 bases in between. What was sequenced was whole blood. The source is an adult who was a healthcare worker with PCR-confirmed SARS-CoV-2 infection or an uninfected control (not recorded which). The chain employs TRBV29-1 and TRBJ1-5; D is possibly TRBD1 (5 bases). The CDR3 spells CSVAMGGDQPQHF. CDR3 in DNA: TGCAGCGTCGCTATGGGGGGAGATCAGCCCCAGCATTTT.